These 15 T cell receptor beta chains came from one sample sequenced in a study of Tregs in tolerant kidney transplant recipients. Measured with immunoSEQ multiplex PCR; TCRdb has only the in-frame clones, and not every one. The sample consists of some 240,000 clones, more than 65% of them appearing once. Sequences were obtained from CD4+ T cells from blood. These receptors were obtained from a human donor in good health.

The chain combines TRBV6-1 with TRBJ2-5; TRBD1 might be the D (6 bases). V dropped 8 bases and J dropped 0 bases, with 16 bases sitting between them. Germline V CDR1 and CDR2: MNHNS, SASEGT. CDR3 length: 15 amino acids. CDR3 loop: CASRLQGTYQETQYF. The CDR3, as DNA: TGTGCCAGCCGACTACAGGGCACGTACCAAGAGACCCAGTACTTC.

The rearrangement joins TRBV18 to TRBJ1-2; 7 bases match TRBD1. Germline CDR1 is KGHSH and CDR2 is LQKENI. This CDR3 is 13 amino acids long. J was trimmed by 6 bases and V by 6 bases; bases with no gene match: 7. The CDR3 DNA reads TGTGCCAGCTCTCGACAGGGTGTCAATGGCTACACCTTC. Its protein product is CASSRQGVNGYTF.

The chain employs TRBV19 and TRBJ2-1; D is uncertain. V was cut by 5 bases and J by 3 bases, with 8 bases left in between. Germline CDR1 is LNHDA and CDR2 is SQIVND (reference sequence). The CDR3 runs to 13 residues. This chain's CDR3 is CASSRASYNEQFF. CDR3 nucleotide sequence: TGTGCCAGTAGTCGGGCCAGCTACAATGAGCAGTTCTTC. The entire variable domain, with the rest obtained from reference TRBV19 and TRBJ2-1, is as follows: DGGITQSPKYLFRKEGQNVTLSCEQNLNHDAMYWYRQDPGQGLRLIYYSQIVNDFQKGDIAEGYSVSREKKESFPLTVTSAQKNPTAFYLCASSRASYNEQFFGPGTRLTVL.

The chain employs TRBV5-4 and TRBJ2-2; D remains ambiguous. The CDR3 loop spans 16 amino acids. The germline gives CDR1 SGHNT, CDR2 YYREEE (reference sequence). With 4 bases removed from V and 3 bases from J, the gap between germline ends came to 16 bases. The CDR3 is CASSKTQWADTGELFF. As DNA, the CDR3 is TGTGCCAGCAGCAAAACACAGTGGGCCGACACCGGGGAGCTGTTTTTT.

This sequence joins TRBV5-1 and TRBJ1-2; TRBD1 matches at 9 bases. The CDR3 is made up of 14 amino acids. V was clipped by 0 bases and J by 3 bases; unmatched bases: 0. Germline V CDR1 and CDR2: SGHRS, YFSETQ. The CDR3 sequence is CASSLGTGDYGYTF. CDR3 in DNA: TGCGCCAGCAGCTTGGGGACAGGGGACTATGGCTACACCTTC.

In regard to this clone: Other DNA variants within this sample encode the same CDR3. The chain couples TRBV5-1 to TRBJ2-3, with D perhaps TRBD2 (5 bases). Trimming left V 0 bases short and J 2 bases short, with 7 bases between. The V gene's germline CDR1 is SGHRS and CDR2 YFSETQ. CDR3 length equals 14 residues. CDR3 protein: CASSLGGYTDTQYF. For the CDR3, the DNA is TGCGCCAGCAGCTTGGGCGGGTACACAGATACGCAGTATTTT. The full variable domain, in which reference TRBV5-1 and TRBJ2-3 provide the parts outside the CDR3, is KAGVTQTPRYLIKTRGQQVTLSCSPISGHRSVSWYQQTPGQGLQFLFEYFSETQRNKGNFPGRFSGRQFSNSRSEMNVSTLELGDSALYLCASSLGGYTDTQYFGPGTRLTVL.

This clone has just a few counts. V gene TRBV7-9 combines with J gene TRBJ1-1; D call uncertain. CDR1 and CDR2 from the germline V gene are SEHNR and FQNEAQ (reference sequence). This CDR3 has 14 residues. V was trimmed by 1 base and J by 4 bases, leaving 10 bases between them. The CDR3 spells CASSLVGIITEAFF. The CDR3 DNA follows: TGTGCCAGCAGCTTAGTAGGGATTATCACTGAAGCTTTCTTT.

The rearrangement joins TRBV5-4 to TRBJ2-2, with D maybe TRBD2 (6 bases). Between the trimmed V and J ends, which lost 0 bases and 1 base, there was a span of 10 bases. Germline lookup yields CDR1 SGHNT and CDR2 YYREEE (reference sequence). The length of the CDR3 is 16 residues. The CDR3 sequence is CASSLAGTLNTGELFF. CDR3 nucleotide sequence: TGTGCCAGCAGCTTGGCCGGGACTTTGAACACCGGGGAGCTGTTTTTT.

The gene calls are TRBV7-9 and TRBJ2-1; 9 bases fit TRBD1. V lost 3 bases and J lost 10; bases outside the gene matches: 10. This CDR3 spans 15 amino acids. CDR1 SEHNR and CDR2 FQNEAQ come from the germline V gene (reference sequence). The CDR3 loop is CASSFRGQGAREQFF. For the CDR3, the DNA is TGTGCCAGCAGCTTCAGGGGACAGGGAGCACGGGAGCAGTTCTTC.

V gene TRBV5-4 combines with J gene TRBJ2-3; 10 bases align to TRBD2. V dropped 5 bases and J dropped 3; count of bases not matched to a gene: 6. The CDR3 spans 15 residues. Germline CDR1 is SGHNT and CDR2 is YYREEE (reference sequence). The CDR3 bases are TGTGCCAGCAGGCTAAGCGGGGGGGCAACAGATACGCAGTATTTT. Translated: CASRLSGGATDTQYF.

This rearrangement joins TRBV2 to TRBJ1-4, with D uncertain. Germline-derived CDR1 and CDR2 are SNHLY and FYNNEI. Trimming pared 4 bases from V and 8 bases from J, leaving 17 bases between. The CDR3 is 15 amino acids. The CDR3 loop reads CASSVEVLSAEKLFF. The CDR3, as DNA: TGTGCCAGCAGTGTTGAGGTTCTAAGCGCCGAAAAACTGTTTTTT.

The chain is built from TRBV5-6 and TRBJ2-1, with 9 bases that match TRBD2. The V gene end was trimmed by 4 bases and the J gene end by 9 bases; junction bases not matched to a gene: 11. CDR1 SGHDT and CDR2 YYEEEE come from the germline V gene. The length of the CDR3 is 15 residues. CDR3 sequence (DNA): TGTGCCAGCAGCCGCAACGGCGGGAGGGGGGGTGAGCAGTTCTTC. Its protein product is CASSRNGGRGGEQFF.

This rearrangement joins TRBV6-6 to TRBJ1-6; TRBD1 might be the D (6 bases). The V end lost 10 bases, the J end lost 8 bases, and 24 bases lay between the germline ends. CDR1 is MNHNY and CDR2 is SVGAGI in the germline V gene (reference sequence). CDR3 length: 16 amino acids. CDR3 sequence (DNA): TGTGCCACCGAATACAGGGTTACGATTCCTGATTCACCCCTCCACTTT. This translates into CATEYRVTIPDSPLHF.

The chain links TRBV2 to TRBJ1-1; possible D gene TRBD1, 5 bases. Trimming cost V 3 bases and J 7 bases, with 15 bases left between them. Germline V gene lookup returns CDR1 SNHLY and CDR2 FYNNEI. The CDR3 loop spans 14 amino acids. CDR3: CASSEFGAGGEAFF. In DNA, the CDR3 is TGTGCCAGCAGTGAGTTCGGGGCAGGCGGTGAAGCTTTCTTT.

This clone has just one count. The chain links TRBV5-5 to TRBJ1-6, with 10 nucleotides matching TRBD1. The CDR3 is 16 residues long. Germline V gene data show CDR1 as SGHKS and CDR2 as YYEKEE (reference sequence). J gave up 7 bases and V 0 bases, and 4 bases lay outside the gene matches. The CDR3 bases are TGTGCCAGCAGCTTGGGACCGGGACAGGGGAATTCACCCCTCCACTTT. Encoded protein: CASSLGPGQGNSPLHF.